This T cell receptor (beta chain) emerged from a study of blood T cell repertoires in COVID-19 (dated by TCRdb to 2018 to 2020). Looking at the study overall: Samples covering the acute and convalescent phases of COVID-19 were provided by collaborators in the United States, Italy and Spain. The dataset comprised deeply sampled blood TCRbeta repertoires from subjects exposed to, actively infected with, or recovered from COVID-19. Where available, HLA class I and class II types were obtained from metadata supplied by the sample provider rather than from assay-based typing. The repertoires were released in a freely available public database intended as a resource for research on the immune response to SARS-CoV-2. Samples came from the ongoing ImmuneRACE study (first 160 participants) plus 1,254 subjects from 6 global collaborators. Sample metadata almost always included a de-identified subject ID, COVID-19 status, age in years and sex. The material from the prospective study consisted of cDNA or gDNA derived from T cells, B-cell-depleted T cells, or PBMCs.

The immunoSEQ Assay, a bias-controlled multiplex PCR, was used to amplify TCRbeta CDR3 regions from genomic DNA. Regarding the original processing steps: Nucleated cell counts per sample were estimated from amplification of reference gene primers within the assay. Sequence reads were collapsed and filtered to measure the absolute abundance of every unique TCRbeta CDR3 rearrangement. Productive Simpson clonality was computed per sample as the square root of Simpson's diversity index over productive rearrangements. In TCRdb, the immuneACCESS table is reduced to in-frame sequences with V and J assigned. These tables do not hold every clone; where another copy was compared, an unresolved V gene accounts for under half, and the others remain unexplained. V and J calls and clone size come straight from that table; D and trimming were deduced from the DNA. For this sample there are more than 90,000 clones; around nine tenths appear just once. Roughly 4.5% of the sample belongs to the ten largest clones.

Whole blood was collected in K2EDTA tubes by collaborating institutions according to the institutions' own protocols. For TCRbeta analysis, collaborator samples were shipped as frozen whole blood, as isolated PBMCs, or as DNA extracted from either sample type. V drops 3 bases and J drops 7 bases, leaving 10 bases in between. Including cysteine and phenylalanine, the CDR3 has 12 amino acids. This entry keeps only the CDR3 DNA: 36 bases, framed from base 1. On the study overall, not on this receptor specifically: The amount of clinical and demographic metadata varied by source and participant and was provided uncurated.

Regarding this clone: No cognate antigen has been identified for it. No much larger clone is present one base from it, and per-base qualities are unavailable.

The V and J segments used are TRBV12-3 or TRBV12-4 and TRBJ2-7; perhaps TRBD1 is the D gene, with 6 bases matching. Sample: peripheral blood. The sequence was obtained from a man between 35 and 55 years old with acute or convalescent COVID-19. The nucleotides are TGTGCCAGCAGTTTGACAGGTCGAGAGCAGTACTTC. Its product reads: CASSLTGREQYF.